Presented here are 24 T cell receptor beta chains from one specimen sequenced in a study of blood T cells in healthy people across ages. Then a second PCR, running about 7 to 11 cycles, was carried out with a sample-barcoded 5' primer and a J-beta primer mix. TCRdb re-called the 5' RACE reads through MiXCR, storing one row per CDR3 protein. The sample holds approximately 1.5 million distinct CDR3 sequences; roughly 43% are singletons and the top ten take 4%. The source material was blood. The receptors stem from a woman aged 18-29 years in good health.

The rearrangement uses TRBV4-3 and TRBJ2-3; TRBD1 aligns across 7 bases. This CDR3 spans 12 amino acids. J was trimmed by 14 bases and V by 3 bases; bases with no gene match: 8. Germline V CDR1 and CDR2: LGHNA, YSLEER. CDR3 nucleotide sequence: TGCGCCAGCAGCCATATGACAGGGCATCCGTATTTT. Protein product: CASSHMTGHPYF.

A remark on this clonotype: A much more abundant neighbour one base away suggests this may be a read error. V usage is TRBV25-1 and J usage is TRBJ2-7; TRBD2 agrees at 11 bases. Germline lookup yields CDR1 MGHDK and CDR2 SYGVNS. Trimming at V came to 5 bases and at J to 7 bases, leaving 13 bases not matched to a gene. There are 16 residues in the CDR3. The CDR3 here is CASSRASGGSGNEQYF. The CDR3 coding sequence is TGTGCCAGCAGTAGGGCTAGCGGGGGGTCAGGGAATGAGCAGTACTTC.

This chain uses TRBV29-1 with TRBJ2-7; TRBD1 aligns across 12 bases. Per germline, CDR1 SQVTM and CDR2 ANQGSEA. The CDR3 runs 14 residues. Trimming removed 7 bases from V and 3 bases from J; junction bases left unmatched: 7. CDR3 coding DNA: TGCAGCGCGATCCGGGACAGGGGGCTCTACGAGCAGTACTTC. Translated: CSAIRDRGLYEQYF.

On this clonotype itself: A read error may account for a junction end that differs from germline. The chain is built from TRBV13 and TRBJ2-1, with 8 positions matching TRBD2. There are 17 residues in the CDR3. Germline lookup yields CDR1 PRHDT and CDR2 FYEKMQ (reference sequence). The CDR3 DNA reads TGTGCCAGCAGCTTCCAGGGACTAGTTGGCTCCTACAATAAGCAGTTCTTC. This gives the protein CASSFQGLVGSYNKQFF.

J is TRBJ2-7 and V is TRBV6-2 or TRBV6-3; 8 bases fit TRBD2. The CDR3 loop spans 15 amino acids. The V gene's germline CDR1 is MNHEY and CDR2 SVGEGT. Trimming at V came to 2 bases and at J to 2 bases, leaving 5 bases not matched to a gene. Here the CDR3 reads CASSYASGSTYEQYF. The CDR3 DNA reads as TGTGCCAGCAGTTACGCAAGCGGGAGTACCTACGAGCAGTACTTC.

This clonotype was seen a few times. The chain employs TRBV27 and TRBJ2-7; D uncertain. Trimming shortened V by 4 bases and J by 7 bases, and 17 bases separated the two germline ends. Germline V CDR1 and CDR2: MNHEY, SMNVEV (reference sequence). The CDR3 contains 14 residues. DNA for the CDR3: TGTGCCAGCAGTTCCTTTAGCAGCTACAATGAGCAGTACTTC. Its translation: CASSSFSSYNEQYF.

This clonotype has only a few counts. The chain recombines TRBV29-1 with TRBJ2-7; D gene ambiguous. The germline V and J ends were trimmed by 5 bases and 2 bases, with 13 bases remaining between them. Germline values: CDR1 SQVTM, CDR2 ANQGSEA. This CDR3 comprises 13 residues. The CDR3 DNA follows: TGCAGCGTTCGTCAGCGCGCAACCTACGAGCAGTACTTC. Residues: CSVRQRATYEQYF.

J is TRBJ2-7 and V is TRBV7-2; no clear D. This CDR3 contains 13 residues. Germline CDR1 reads SGHTA; CDR2 reads FQGNSA. V was clipped by 7 bases and J by 7 bases, with 17 bases between them. The CDR3 is CASTHGSYNEQYF. Written as DNA, the CDR3 is TGTGCCAGCACACACGGTAGCTACAATGAGCAGTACTTC.

The DNA of the CDR3 is TGTGCCAGCAGTCCCGCCTTAAAGCGGGAGGGAGAAATCGATGAGCAGTACTTC. As protein: CASSPALKREGEIDEQYF. This chain connects TRBV28 to TRBJ2-5, with 10 bases fitting TRBD2. Germline V lookup: CDR1 MDHEN, CDR2 SYDVKM. This CDR3 is built from 18 residues. Trimming cost V 5 bases and J 11 bases; bases outside gene matches: 23.

This clonotype was counted between two and nine times. The CDR3 DNA sequence: TGTGCCAGCAGGAATACAGGGGTCTCCTACGAGCAGTACTTC. As protein: CASRNTGVSYEQYF. The chain employs TRBV7-8 and TRBJ2-7; 7 bases map to TRBD1. The CDR3 covers 14 residues. Losses at the gene ends were 6 bases for V and 0 bases for J; bases not matched to a gene: 5. Germline V CDR1 and CDR2: SGHVS, FQNEAQ.

This chain joins TRBV4-1 and TRBJ2-3; D not certain. Trimming removed 0 bases from V and 7 bases from J, with 20 bases in between. The germline V gene encodes CDR1 MGHRA and CDR2 YSYEKL. There are 17 residues in the CDR3. CDR3 sequence: CASSQDPTISTRNTQYF. CDR3 in DNA: TGCGCCAGCAGCCAAGATCCTACTATTTCGACCCGGAATACGCAGTATTTT.

This chain joins TRBV4-2 and TRBJ2-3; 14 nucleotides line up with TRBD2. This CDR3 has 19 amino acids. Germline CDR1 LGHNA, CDR2 YNFKEQ. With V trimmed by 4 bases and J by 4 bases, 13 bases remained unmatched. CDR3 sequence: CASSPSGTSGGGFPDTQYF. DNA for the CDR3: TGTGCCAGCAGCCCCTCGGGGACTAGCGGGGGTGGTTTCCCAGATACGCAGTATTTT.

The V and J genes are TRBV28 and TRBJ2-6; tentative D call: TRBD1 (8 bases). The CDR3 sequence is 16 residues long. Trimming cost V 6 bases and J 3 bases, with 15 bases left between them. Germline V gives CDR1 MDHEN, CDR2 SYDVKM. The CDR3 bases are TGTGCCAGCAGCTCGACAGGGGAGGGTGGGGCCAACGTCCTGACTTTC. Its protein is CASSSTGEGGANVLTF.

This clonotype has more than one count but fewer than ten. The V and J genes are TRBV27 and TRBJ2-1; 12 nucleotides agree with TRBD1. This CDR3 region has 15 residues. The V gene's germline CDR1 is MNHEY and CDR2 SMNVEV (reference sequence). After removal of 5 bases from V and 8 bases from J, the junction contained 7 bases not matched to a gene. The CDR3, as DNA: TGTGCCAGCAGTGAGGGACAGGGGGCTGACGATGAGCAGTTCTTC. It codes for CASSEGQGADDEQFF.

The chain has TRBV28 and TRBJ1-2; possibly TRBD1 for D (6 bases). Germline V gives CDR1 MDHEN, CDR2 SYDVKM. Trimming stripped 4 bases from V and 4 bases from J, with 13 bases between. CDR3 length: 14 residues. CDR3 in amino acids: CASSSGQHGYGYTF. Written as DNA, the CDR3 is TGTGCCAGCAGTTCCGGACAGCATGGCTATGGCTACACCTTC.

The V gene is TRBV4-1, the J gene TRBJ2-7, with 9 bases aligning to TRBD1. Per the germline V gene, CDR1 is MGHRA and CDR2 is YSYEKL. The CDR3 sequence is 16 residues long. J gave up 1 base and V 3 bases, and 7 bases lay outside the gene matches. CDR3: CASSQGQGYSSYEQYF. The CDR3 nucleotides read TGCGCCAGCAGCCAGGGACAGGGATATAGTTCCTACGAGCAGTACTTC.

This chain uses TRBV20-1 with TRBJ2-1; 11 bases align to TRBD2. Germline CDR1 reads DFQATT; CDR2 reads SNEGSKA (reference sequence). With V trimmed by 5 bases and J by 4 bases, 7 bases remained unmatched. The CDR3 runs 15 residues. The CDR3 protein is CSADSGRAMYNEQFF. The CDR3 coding sequence is TGCAGTGCTGATAGCGGGAGGGCGATGTACAATGAGCAGTTCTTC.

This clonotype occurred a few times. The chain recombines TRBV5-5 with TRBJ1-2; D gene ambiguous. The CDR3 runs to 15 residues. Germline V CDR1 and CDR2: SGHKS, YYEKEE (reference sequence). The germline V and J ends were trimmed by 4 bases and 2 bases, with 15 bases remaining between them. This CDR3 reads CASSPVYAGNYGYTF. DNA for the CDR3: TGTGCCAGCAGCCCCGTATATGCGGGGAACTATGGCTACACCTTC.

This clonotype turned up a few times. The chain combines TRBV6-2 or TRBV6-3 with TRBJ1-5, with TRBD1 as a possible D gene (6 bases). Germline V CDR1 and CDR2: MNHEY, SVGEGT. V was trimmed by 4 bases and J by 7 bases, leaving 14 bases between them. The CDR3 has 14 residues. CDR3 bases: TGTGCCAGCAGTTGGGACAATAGGAGACAGCCCCAGCATTTT. This gives the protein CASSWDNRRQPQHF.

In DNA form, the CDR3 reads TGTGCCAGCAGCTTACTCCAGATCCTAGGTACGCAGTATTTT. This codes for CASSLLQILGTQYF. V gene TRBV13 combines with J gene TRBJ2-3; no reliable D call. The germline V and J ends were trimmed by 2 bases and 8 bases, with 14 bases remaining between them. The CDR3 is 14 amino acids. Germline V gene lookup returns CDR1 PRHDT and CDR2 FYEKMQ (reference sequence).

This clonotype was found a few times. V usage is TRBV3-1 and J usage is TRBJ2-3, with D possibly TRBD2 on 6 matching bases. With 5 bases removed from V and 9 bases from J, the gap between germline ends came to 12 bases. This CDR3 spans 12 amino acids. Germline V CDR1 and CDR2: LGHDT, YNNKEL (reference sequence). CDR3 protein: CASSSLARTQYF. CDR3 sequence (DNA): TGTGCCAGCAGCTCACTAGCACGGACGCAGTATTTT.

The chain combines TRBV27 with TRBJ1-1; TRBD1 agrees at 7 bases. V trimming: 7 bases; J trimming: 5 bases; junction bases outside the gene matches: 10. The CDR3 contains 14 residues. Per the germline V gene, CDR1 is MNHEY and CDR2 is SMNVEV (reference sequence). The CDR3 nucleotides are TGTGCCAGCAACCATCTACAGGGGAGAACTGAAGCTTTCTTT. Translation gives CASNHLQGRTEAFF.

The rearrangement uses TRBV6-2 or TRBV6-3 and TRBJ2-1; TRBD2 agrees at 9 bases. There are 16 residues in the CDR3. J was trimmed by 5 bases and V by 2 bases; bases with no gene match: 7. CDR1 is MNHEY, CDR2 SVGEGT, per germline. CDR3 nucleotides: TGTGCCAGCAGTTACCTTCCCCAGCGGGGGGACAATGAGCAGTTCTTC. Translated, it gives CASSYLPQRGDNEQFF.

The V gene is TRBV5-1, the J gene TRBJ2-1; possible D gene TRBD1, 5 bases. V was shortened by 5 bases and J by 5 bases, with 11 bases between the two germline ends. This CDR3 has 13 residues. Germline V gene sequence: CDR1 SGHRS, CDR2 YFSETQ. As DNA, the CDR3 is TGCGCCAGCAGAGGGGTCCCTGACAATGAGCAGTTCTTC. Translation: CASRGVPDNEQFF.